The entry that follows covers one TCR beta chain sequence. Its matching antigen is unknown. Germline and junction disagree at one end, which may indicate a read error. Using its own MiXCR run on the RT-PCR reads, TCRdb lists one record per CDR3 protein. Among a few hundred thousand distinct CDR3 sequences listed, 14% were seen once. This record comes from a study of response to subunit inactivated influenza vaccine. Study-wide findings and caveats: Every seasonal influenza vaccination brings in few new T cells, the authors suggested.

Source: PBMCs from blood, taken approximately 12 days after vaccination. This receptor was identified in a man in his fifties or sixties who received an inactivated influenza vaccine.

DNA of the CDR3: TGTGCGAGCACAGGGTCCTACAATGAGCAGTTCTTC. Its translation: CASTGSYNEQFF. The chain uses TRBV28 and TRBJ2-1; a possible D gene is TRBD1 (6 bases). CDR3 length equals 12 residues. Germline values: CDR1 MDHEN, CDR2 SYDVKM.